This entry lists 19 T cell receptor beta chains sequenced from one sample in a study of regulatory T cells in long-lasting Graves disease. This sample's time point: persistent/refractory GD, antithyroid drugs over 5 years with positive TRAb. Making the TCR library involved RNA that had been extracted from PBMCs. The TCR beta library used iRepertoire HTBI primers with Arm-PCR amplification of CDR3. In TCRdb, the multiplex PCR reads were re-called with MiXCR into one record per CDR3 protein. The sample has hundreds of thousands of distinct CDR3 sequences; approximately 29% are singletons. This specimen consisted of peripheral blood mononuclear cells (PBMCs), obtained when the disease was refractory, from a patient treated with antithyroid drugs. The receptors shown here come from a female donor with Graves disease.

In its sample, this clonotype was seen a few times. V gene TRBV2 combines with J gene TRBJ2-7, with TRBD2 matching over 13 bases. The CDR3 has 18 residues. V was clipped by 0 bases and J by 3 bases; unmatched bases: 8. Germline V gene lookup returns CDR1 SNHLY and CDR2 FYNNEI. The CDR3 bases are TGTGCCAGCAGTGAAGCGGGACTAGCGGGGCCGCTTGACTACGAGCAGTACTTC. It yields the protein CASSEAGLAGPLDYEQYF.

This clonotype was found a few times. The chain is built from TRBV20-1 and TRBJ1-6, with D possibly being TRBD1 (6 bases). V was clipped by 0 bases and J by 8 bases, with 23 bases between them. The CDR3 has 18 residues. Germline V gives CDR1 DFQATT, CDR2 SNEGSKA (reference sequence). CDR3 loop: CSARDLGGGRRVDSPLHF. The CDR3 region has the DNA TGCAGTGCTAGAGATCTCGGCGGGGGGCGTCGAGTGGATTCACCCCTCCACTTT.

This clonotype was detected a few times. The chain links TRBV6-2 or TRBV6-3 to TRBJ1-6, with D possibly TRBD1 on 6 matching bases. This CDR3 has 15 residues. V lost 2 bases to trimming and J lost 10 bases, with 15 bases between them. Germline V gives CDR1 MNHEY, CDR2 SVGEGT. The DNA of the CDR3 is TGTGCCAGCAGTTACCACGACGGGGGCGGCTCACCCCTCCACTTT. It specifies CASSYHDGGGSPLHF.

The chain carries TRBV4-1 and TRBJ1-5, with no clear D. The CDR3 covers 14 residues. The V end lost 2 bases, the J end lost 0 bases, and 5 bases lay between the germline ends. Per the germline V gene, CDR1 is MGHRA and CDR2 is YSYEKL. The CDR3 loop is CASSQSRSNQPQHF. The CDR3, as DNA: TGCGCCAGCAGCCAATCACGTAGCAATCAGCCCCAGCATTTT.

There are a few counts of this clonotype. The rearrangement uses TRBV9 and TRBJ1-2, with D possibly TRBD1 on 5 matching bases. The CDR3 extends over 14 amino acids. Germline V gene sequence: CDR1 SGDLS, CDR2 YYNGEE. V was trimmed by 1 base and J by 8 bases, leaving 15 bases between them. The CDR3 here is CASSVRVEAGGYTF. The CDR3 region has the DNA TGTGCCAGCAGCGTAAGGGTGGAAGCAGGGGGCTACACCTTC.

There are many counts of this clonotype. The V and J genes are TRBV12-3 or TRBV12-4 and TRBJ2-2; possible D gene TRBD2, 6 bases. V lost 6 bases and J 6 bases, leaving 11 bases between the germline ends. This CDR3 is built from 13 residues. The CDR3 DNA sequence: TGTGCCAGCAGCCCTGGAGGGCCCGGGGAGCTGTTTTTT. Its protein product is CASSPGGPGELFF.

The V and J genes are TRBV5-1 and TRBJ2-2; 9 nucleotides align to TRBD2. This CDR3 spans 16 amino acids. The ends lost 5 bases at V and 0 bases at J; junction bases unmatched: 5. CDR1 and CDR2 (germline): SGHRS, YFSETQ. DNA for the CDR3: TGCGCCAGCAGGGGTAGCGGGGGCGCGAACACCGGGGAGCTGTTTTTT. It is translated as CASRGSGGANTGELFF.

This clonotype was counted many times. The V and J genes are TRBV24-1 and TRBJ1-2, with D unresolved. Deletions cut 1 base from V and 6 bases from J, with 8 bases between. The CDR3 totals 13 residues. The germline CDR1 and CDR2 sequences are KGHDR and SFDVKD. The chain's CDR3 is CATSDFPLDGYTF. DNA for the CDR3: TGTGCCACCAGTGATTTCCCCTTGGATGGCTACACCTTC.

This clonotype was seen many times. This rearrangement joins TRBV3-1 to TRBJ1-6; D gene unclear. Per the germline V gene, CDR1 is LGHDT and CDR2 is YNNKEL (reference sequence). Deletions cut 2 bases from V and 9 bases from J, with 5 bases between. The CDR3 runs to 12 residues. The CDR3: CASSQSGSPLHF. DNA for the CDR3: TGTGCCAGCAGCCAATCAGGTTCACCCCTCCACTTT.

The V and J genes are TRBV11-2 and TRBJ2-5, with TRBD2 matching over 12 bases. The last part of the DNA fits TRBJ2-1 better; the J call may be wrong. The length of the CDR3 is 15 residues. Germline loops: CDR1 SGHAT, CDR2 FQNNGV. CDR3 in amino acids: CASSLEGLAGSEQFF. The CDR3 nucleotides read TGTGCCAGCAGCTTAGAAGGACTAGCGGGATCTGAGCAGTTCTTC.

The chain links TRBV19 to TRBJ1-2, with D unclear. Trimming removed 2 bases from V and 8 bases from J, with 18 bases in between. The CDR3 spans 15 residues. Germline V lookup: CDR1 LNHDA, CDR2 SQIVND (reference sequence). CDR3 loop: CASSISGLEAGGYTF. The CDR3 DNA reads TGTGCCAGTAGTATATCGGGGTTGGAGGCGGGCGGCTACACCTTC.

The chain couples TRBV5-1 to TRBJ2-1; D might be TRBD2 (6 bases). The CDR3 is made up of 16 amino acids. Trimming shortened V by 0 bases and J by 4 bases, and 14 bases separated the two germline ends. CDR1 is SGHRS, CDR2 YFSETQ, per germline. Here the CDR3 DNA reads TGCGCCAGCAGCTTGGCCGGGCTAGCGAGATACAATGAGCAGTTCTTC. Translated, it gives CASSLAGLARYNEQFF.

This sequence joins TRBV19 and TRBJ1-5, with D perhaps TRBD1 (6 bases). Germline-derived CDR1 and CDR2 are LNHDA and SQIVND (reference sequence). The CDR3 length is 13 residues. Deletions cut 5 bases from V and 11 bases from J, with 16 bases between. The CDR3 here is CASSSPGGRTQHF. Written as DNA, the CDR3 is TGTGCCAGTAGTTCCCCGGGGGGCAGGACCCAGCATTTT. Variable domain in full (rest from reference TRBV19 and TRBJ1-5): DGGITQSPKYLFRKEGQNVTLSCEQNLNHDAMYWYRQDPGQGLRLIYYSQIVNDFQKGDIAEGYSVSREKKESFPLTVTSAQKNPTAFYLCASSSPGGRTQHFGDGTRLSIL.

The J gene is TRBJ1-2, the V gene TRBV12-3 or TRBV12-4, with D possibly TRBD1 on 6 matching bases. CDR3 length: 13 amino acids. The ends were cut back, 6 bases at V and 7 bases at J, with 15 bases in the middle. The CDR3 loop is CASSRQVGGGYTF. The CDR3 DNA sequence: TGTGCCAGCAGCCGACAGGTGGGAGGTGGCTACACCTTC.

The chain couples TRBV4-1 to TRBJ1-3; D remains ambiguous. V gave up 2 bases and J gave up 0 bases, with 8 bases separating them. The germline CDR1 and CDR2 sequences are MGHRA and YSYEKL. The CDR3 extends over 15 amino acids. For the CDR3, the DNA is TGCGCCAGCAGCCAACAGGCAAACTCTGGAAACACCATATATTTT. Its protein product is CASSQQANSGNTIYF.

The count of this clonotype is one. The rearrangement links TRBV3-1 to TRBJ1-4; D uncertain. The CDR3 consists of 13 residues. V was shortened by 0 bases and J by 13 bases, with 12 bases between the two germline ends. CDR1 and CDR2 (germline): LGHDT, YNNKEL (reference sequence). The CDR3, as DNA: TGTGCCAGCAGCCAAGAAGAGGAGGGAAGACTGTTTTTT. As protein: CASSQEEEGRLFF.

V gene TRBV6-1 combines with J gene TRBJ2-5; no definite D call. Trimming took 5 bases from V and 7 from J, leaving 11 bases between them. CDR1 is MNHNS, CDR2 SASEGT, per germline. The CDR3 runs 12 residues. CDR3 bases: TGTGCCAGCAGTATCTACCCGGTGACCCAGTACTTC. It codes for CASSIYPVTQYF.

The chain has TRBV5-1 and TRBJ2-3, with TRBD2 identical over 7 bases. The germline gives CDR1 SGHRS, CDR2 YFSETQ. With 4 bases clipped from V and 4 bases from J, the junction kept 15 bases outside the gene matches. This CDR3 has 17 residues. CDR3 bases: TGCGCCAGCAGCCCTGGGCGGGGCGGGAGTCAGGCAGATACGCAGTATTTT. Translating it yields CASSPGRGGSQADTQYF. The full variable domain, in which reference TRBV5-1 and TRBJ2-3 provide the parts outside the CDR3, is KAGVTQTPRYLIKTRGQQVTLSCSPISGHRSVSWYQQTPGQGLQFLFEYFSETQRNKGNFPGRFSGRQFSNSRSEMNVSTLELGDSALYLCASSPGRGGSQADTQYFGPGTRLTVL.

This clonotype showed up just a few times. The CDR3 protein is CSARGSLASYEQYF. The CDR3 bases are TGCAGTGCTAGGGGGAGCCTAGCGTCCTACGAGCAGTACTTC. The genes are TRBV20-1 and TRBJ2-7, with D perhaps TRBD2 (6 bases). This CDR3 region has 14 residues. The ends were cut back, 3 bases at V and 1 base at J, with 13 bases in the middle. The germline V gene has CDR1 DFQATT and CDR2 SNEGSKA (reference sequence).